These 32 T cell receptor beta chains share one sample of origin, sequenced in a study of T cells after posttransplantation cyclophosphamide. Busulfan-fludarabine conditioning, marrow transplant, and cyclophosphamide on days +3 and +4 were administered. Produced via immunoSEQ multiplex PCR; TCRdb's table is partial and in-frame only. This table holds several thousand clones, approximately 81% found once. Sample: PBMCs, taken after allogeneic stem cell transplant with posttransplant cyclophosphamide. The source of these receptors is a female patient aged 40-50 years who received an allogeneic stem cell transplant from an unrelated donor, was CMV-positive, and had no GVHD. Some T cells may be provided by the graft donor.

The rearrangement uses TRBV28 and TRBJ1-1, with D maybe TRBD1 (6 bases). Trimming pared 4 bases from V and 3 bases from J, leaving 18 bases between. The CDR3 runs 16 residues. Looked up from germline, CDR1 is MDHEN and CDR2 is SYDVKM. Written as DNA, the CDR3 is TGTGCCAGCAGTTCCTACAGGGAATCCAGGGACACTGAAGCTTTCTTT. This sequence encodes CASSSYRESRDTEAFF.

The chain employs TRBV28 and TRBJ2-7; D gene unclear. The CDR3 is 10 residues long. V dropped 8 bases and J dropped 9 bases, with 11 bases sitting between them. The germline V gene encodes CDR1 MDHEN and CDR2 SYDVKM. The CDR3: CASGLRGQYF. The CDR3 region has the DNA TGTGCCAGCGGATTACGAGGGCAGTACTTC.

This clone appeared once. The chain employs TRBV10-3 and TRBJ1-2, with TRBD1 matching over 9 bases. The CDR3 contains 16 residues. The J segment lost 1 base and the V segment lost 6 bases, leaving 9 bases of the junction unmatched. In germline, CDR1 is ENHRY, CDR2 SYGVKD. Here the CDR3 DNA reads TGTGCCATCAGCGCCAAGAACAGGGGGCTTAACTATGGCTACACCTTC. This translates into CAISAKNRGLNYGYTF.

The rearrangement links TRBV7-2 to TRBJ1-5; maybe TRBD1 (6 bases). The germline gives CDR1 SGHTA, CDR2 FQGNSA. This CDR3 contains 14 residues. Trimming removed 5 bases from V and 7 bases from J, with 15 bases in between. CDR3 loop: CASSPGEGVQPQHF. The CDR3 nucleotides read TGTGCCAGCAGCCCAGGGGAGGGGGTCCAGCCCCAGCATTTT.

The V and J genes are TRBV6-5 and TRBJ1-1, with 8 bases matching TRBD1. This CDR3 comprises 15 residues. Germline CDR1 is MNHEY and CDR2 is SVGAGI. The ends lost 2 bases at V and 3 bases at J; junction bases unmatched: 5. CDR3 sequence reads: CASSYTPTGDTEAFF. CDR3 coding DNA: TGTGCCAGCAGTTACACTCCGACAGGGGACACTGAAGCTTTCTTT.

The chain links TRBV19 to TRBJ1-6; perhaps TRBD1 as D (6 bases). The CDR3 loop spans 14 amino acids. Germline V gene sequence: CDR1 LNHDA, CDR2 SQIVND (reference sequence). Trimming shortened V by 6 bases and J by 8 bases, and 14 bases separated the two germline ends. CDR3 bases: TGTGCCAGTAGCCGGGTCAGGGGAGATTCACCCCTCCACTTT. This codes for CASSRVRGDSPLHF.

There are a few counts of this clone. The CDR3 DNA sequence: TGTGCCAGCAGTTACCGGCAGGGGGTATCCTACGAGCAGTACTTC. This sequence encodes CASSYRQGVSYEQYF. The chain combines TRBV6-6 with TRBJ2-7, with 7 bases matching TRBD1. The junction had 5 bases not matched to a gene; V was cut back by 2 bases and J by 1 base. The CDR3 runs 15 residues. The V gene's germline CDR1 is MNHNY and CDR2 SVGAGI (reference sequence).

This chain uses TRBV4-3 with TRBJ2-7, with D possibly being TRBD1 (5 bases). The length of the CDR3 is 16 residues. The ends were cut back, 0 bases at V and 3 bases at J, with 15 bases in the middle. CDR1 LGHNA and CDR2 YSLEER come from the germline V gene. CDR3 in DNA: TGCGCCAGCAGCCAAGATCTTGAAAGGGGCCGCTACGAGCAGTACTTC. Translating gives CASSQDLERGRYEQYF.

The gene calls are TRBV28 and TRBJ2-5; perhaps TRBD1 as D (7 bases). The CDR3 runs 15 residues. CDR1 and CDR2 (germline): MDHEN, SYDVKM. Trimming left V 5 bases short and J 5 bases short, with 18 bases between. CDR3 loop: CASSTTGAGKETQYF. The CDR3 coding sequence is TGTGCCAGCAGTACCACAGGGGCGGGGAAGGAGACCCAGTACTTC.

In DNA form, the CDR3 reads TGTGCCAGCAGCTTGATAGTCTCTGGGGCCAACGTCCTGACTTTC. This encodes CASSLIVSGANVLTF. The chain has TRBV5-5 and TRBJ2-6; no firm D call. The CDR3 has 15 residues. Trimming took off 1 base at V and 0 bases at J, with 5 bases between the two ends. The germline V gene encodes CDR1 SGHKS and CDR2 YYEKEE (reference sequence).

J is TRBJ2-7 and V is TRBV7-9, with 8 nucleotides matching TRBD1. The CDR3 has 15 residues. Germline CDR1 is SEHNR and CDR2 is FQNEAQ (reference sequence). Trimming cost V 2 bases and J 2 bases; bases outside gene matches: 5. The DNA for the CDR3 is TGTGCCAGCAGCTTATTGGGACAGGAGACCTACGAGCAGTACTTC. Translating gives CASSLLGQETYEQYF.

The V call is TRBV7-9, the J call TRBJ2-2; 11 nucleotides align to TRBD1. Trimming took 2 bases from V and 4 from J; bases not matched to a gene: 3. This CDR3 region has 16 residues. Germline values: CDR1 SEHNR, CDR2 FQNEAQ (reference sequence). CDR3 in amino acids: CASSLQGTGGTGELFF. In nucleotides, the CDR3 is TGTGCCAGCAGCTTACAGGGGACAGGGGGCACCGGGGAGCTGTTTTTT.

This clone was detected only once. The chain is built from TRBV12-5 and TRBJ2-1, with D uncertain. The CDR3 totals 13 residues. V was cut by 8 bases and J by 4 bases, with 12 bases left in between. In germline, CDR1 is LGHNT, CDR2 FRNRAP. CDR3 sequence reads: CASTPKEYNEQFF. The CDR3 DNA reads as TGTGCTAGTACCCCCAAAGAGTACAATGAGCAGTTCTTC.

This clone was seen once. The CDR3 DNA reads as TGTGCCAGTTCGCCGGGACTAGCGGTCTTGGTGCAAGAGACCCAGTACTTC. Translation: CASSPGLAVLVQETQYF. The chain links TRBV19 to TRBJ2-5; 11 positions agree with TRBD2. The CDR3 length is 17 residues. The junction had 13 bases not matched to a gene; V was cut back by 8 bases and J by 2 bases. Germline V CDR1 and CDR2: LNHDA, SQIVND (reference sequence).

The V and J genes are TRBV9 and TRBJ1-2, with 9 bases that match TRBD1. V gave up 0 bases and J gave up 4 bases; unmatched junction bases: 16. This CDR3 is built from 19 residues. Germline lookup yields CDR1 SGDLS and CDR2 YYNGEE. CDR3 amino acids: CASSVEGTGIPQVSYGYTF. The CDR3 DNA reads as TGTGCCAGCAGCGTAGAGGGGACAGGGATACCACAGGTCTCCTATGGCTACACCTTC. Full variable domain (rest looked up from reference TRBV9 and TRBJ1-2): DSGVTQTPKHLITATGQRVTLRCSPRSGDLSVYWYQQSLDQGLQFLIQYYNGEERAKGNILERFSAQQFPDLHSELNLSSLELGDSALYFCASSVEGTGIPQVSYGYTFGSGTRLTVV.

The gene calls are TRBV11-2 and TRBJ1-4; 7 bases match TRBD1. Germline CDR1 SGHAT, CDR2 FQNNGV. The CDR3 extends over 14 amino acids. With V trimmed by 5 bases and J by 8 bases, 8 bases remained unmatched. The CDR3 is CASSLTGVGEKLFF. The CDR3 bases are TGTGCCAGCAGCCTAACAGGGGTTGGCGAAAAACTGTTTTTT.

In DNA, the CDR3 is TGTGCCAGCAGCCAAGATCGTCGGAGGGGAAACATTCAGTACTTC. Its translation: CASSQDRRRGNIQYF. The V and J genes are TRBV14 and TRBJ2-4, with D maybe TRBD2 (6 bases). CDR1 and CDR2 from the germline V gene are SGHDN and FVKESK. With 0 bases removed from V and 6 bases from J, the gap between germline ends came to 12 bases. The CDR3 is 15 amino acids. Complete variable domain (other parts from reference TRBV14 and TRBJ2-4): EAGVTQFPSHSVIEKGQTVTLRCDPISGHDNLYWYRRVMGKEIKFLLHFVKESKQDESGMPNNRFLAERTGGTYSTLKVQPAELEDSGVYFCASSQDRRRGNIQYFGAGTRLSVL.

The chain carries TRBV10-3 and TRBJ1-1, with TRBD1 matching 9 bases. Unmatched junction bases numbered 5, after V lost 6 bases and J lost 3 bases. This CDR3 has 14 amino acids. Per the germline V gene, CDR1 is ENHRY and CDR2 is SYGVKD. The DNA of the CDR3 is TGTGCCATCAGACCGACAGGGGGGGACACTGAAGCTTTCTTT. Translated, it gives CAIRPTGGDTEAFF.

V usage is TRBV7-9 and J usage is TRBJ1-3; TRBD1 matches 8 bases. The CDR3 is 16 amino acids. J gave up 0 bases and V 6 bases, and 7 bases lay outside the gene matches. Per germline, CDR1 SEHNR and CDR2 FQNEAQ (reference sequence). The CDR3 bases are TGTGCCAGCAGTTATTCCAGGGGGCTCTCTGGAAACACCATATATTTT. It translates to CASSYSRGLSGNTIYF.

This sequence joins TRBV5-1 and TRBJ2-5, with 9 bases matching TRBD2. Losses at the gene ends were 2 bases for V and 3 bases for J; bases not matched to a gene: 14. The CDR3 totals 18 residues. CDR1 and CDR2 (germline): SGHRS, YFSETQ. CDR3 loop: CASSFIGGLAGNKETQYF. For the CDR3, the DNA is TGCGCCAGCAGCTTCATTGGTGGGCTAGCGGGGAACAAAGAGACCCAGTACTTC. Supplemented by reference TRBV5-1 and TRBJ2-5, the full variable domain reads KAGVTQTPRYLIKTRGQQVTLSCSPISGHRSVSWYQQTPGQGLQFLFEYFSETQRNKGNFPGRFSGRQFSNSRSEMNVSTLELGDSALYLCASSFIGGLAGNKETQYFGPGTRLLVL.

This clone has a single count. This sequence joins TRBV18 and TRBJ2-1; D is possibly TRBD1 (5 bases). The germline V gene has CDR1 KGHSH and CDR2 LQKENI. V dropped 2 bases and J dropped 7 bases, with 9 bases sitting between them. The CDR3 consists of 13 residues. CDR3 in DNA: TGTGCCAGCTCACCAGCAGGGTTTAATGAGCAGTTCTTC. This gives the protein CASSPAGFNEQFF. Based on the CDR3 plus reference TRBV18 and TRBJ2-1, the full variable domain is NAGVMQNPRHLVRRRGQEARLRCSPMKGHSHVYWYRQLPEEGLKFMVYLQKENIIDESGMPKERFSAEFPKEGPSILRIQQVVRGDSAAYFCASSPAGFNEQFFGPGTRLTVL.

This clone was seen a handful of times. The V gene is TRBV18, the J gene TRBJ2-2; a possible D gene is TRBD1 (5 bases). The CDR3 covers 15 residues. V was shortened by 0 bases and J by 2 bases, with 7 bases between the two germline ends. Germline assignment: CDR1 KGHSH and CDR2 LQKENI. The CDR3: CASSPPGPNTGELFF. CDR3 coding DNA: TGTGCCAGCTCACCACCGGGGCCTAACACCGGGGAGCTGTTTTTT.

This rearrangement joins TRBV7-6 to TRBJ2-1; 12 bases align to TRBD2. The germline V gene encodes CDR1 SGHVS and CDR2 FNYEAQ. The V and J ends lost 5 bases and 7 bases, in that order; junction bases with no gene match: 6. This CDR3 has 15 amino acids. CDR3 region: CASSDGLAGKNEQFF. The CDR3 bases are TGTGCCAGCAGCGACGGACTAGCGGGGAAGAATGAGCAGTTCTTC. Filled out from reference TRBV7-6 and TRBJ2-1, the complete variable domain reads GAGVSQSPRYKVTKRGQDVALRCDPISGHVSLYWYRQALGQGPEFLTYFNYEAQQDKSGLPNDRFSAERPEGSISTLTIQRTEQRDSAMYRCASSDGLAGKNEQFFGPGTRLTVL.

The J gene is TRBJ2-1, the V gene TRBV7-9, with 7 nucleotides matching TRBD1. The CDR3 runs to 13 residues. The V segment lost 7 bases and the J segment 5 bases; nucleotides outside the gene matches: 5. The germline V gene has CDR1 SEHNR and CDR2 FQNEAQ (reference sequence). This CDR3 is CASTGTVHNEQFF. In nucleotides, the CDR3 is TGTGCCAGCACCGGGACAGTCCACAATGAGCAGTTCTTC.

The chain combines TRBV28 with TRBJ1-5; 7 bases map to TRBD1. The V gene's germline CDR1 is MDHEN and CDR2 SYDVKM. Trimming at V came to 6 bases and at J to 2 bases, leaving 7 bases not matched to a gene. This CDR3 comprises 15 residues. For the CDR3, the DNA is TGTGCCAGCAGCGCAGGGGGTATCGGCAATCAGCCCCAGCATTTT. Protein product: CASSAGGIGNQPQHF.

The rearrangement links TRBV11-3 to TRBJ2-7; 12 bases fit TRBD1. This CDR3 is 15 amino acids long. Germline loops: CDR1 SGHNT, CDR2 YENEEA. Trimming took 5 bases from V and 6 from J; bases not matched to a gene: 8. CDR3 in amino acids: CASSQGTGGLIEQYF. Written as DNA, the CDR3 is TGTGCCAGCAGCCAGGGGACAGGGGGCTTGATCGAGCAGTACTTC.

The gene calls are TRBV18 and TRBJ1-2, with D hard to call. The CDR3 covers 12 residues. The germline gives CDR1 KGHSH, CDR2 LQKENI. V gave up 2 bases and J gave up 3 bases, with 4 bases separating them. This chain's CDR3 is CASSPTDYGYTF. In DNA form, the CDR3 reads TGTGCCAGCTCACCAACAGACTATGGCTACACCTTC.

The chain uses TRBV9 and TRBJ2-7, with 8 bases that match TRBD2. Trimming cost V 0 bases and J 2 bases; bases outside gene matches: 1. The CDR3 length is 14 residues. Germline V gives CDR1 SGDLS, CDR2 YYNGEE. The CDR3 DNA reads TGTGCCAGCAGCGTAGGAGCGGGAGCCTACGAGCAGTACTTC. Translation: CASSVGAGAYEQYF. Variable domain in full (rest from reference TRBV9 and TRBJ2-7): DSGVTQTPKHLITATGQRVTLRCSPRSGDLSVYWYQQSLDQGLQFLIQYYNGEERAKGNILERFSAQQFPDLHSELNLSSLELGDSALYFCASSVGAGAYEQYFGPGTRLTVT.

This clone was recorded a few times. J is TRBJ1-3 and V is TRBV6-6; TRBD1 matches at 7 bases. V was pared by 6 bases and J by 0 bases, with 5 bases of the junction left unmatched. This CDR3 is 15 amino acids long. Germline CDR1 is MNHNY and CDR2 is SVGAGI (reference sequence). CDR3 bases: TGTGCCAGCAGAGACAGGGCCCTCTCTGGAAACACCATATATTTT. Protein sequence: CASRDRALSGNTIYF.

The chain employs TRBV4-1 and TRBJ1-2, with 8 nucleotides matching TRBD1. Germline values: CDR1 MGHRA, CDR2 YSYEKL. V dropped 2 bases and J dropped 7; count of bases not matched to a gene: 6. This CDR3 has 14 residues. CDR3 DNA sequence: TGCGCCAGCAGCCAACCGGACAGGGAGGGTGGCTACACCTTC. It codes for CASSQPDREGGYTF.

V is TRBV6-5 and J is TRBJ1-2, with D hard to call. Trimming removed 0 bases from V and 7 bases from J, with 9 bases in between. This CDR3 contains 13 residues. Germline assignment: CDR1 MNHEY and CDR2 SVGAGI. CDR3 nucleotides: TGTGCCAGCAGTTACTCTCGGCTAGGTGGCTACACCTTC. The encoded protein is CASSYSRLGGYTF.

This clone appeared a single time. This CDR3 is CASSGGTGNNQPQHF. The CDR3 bases are TGTGCCAGCAGCGGAGGGACAGGGAACAATCAGCCCCAGCATTTT. This chain uses TRBV9 with TRBJ1-5; 9 bases are a match to TRBD1. The CDR3 extends over 15 amino acids. V shed 3 bases and J 3 bases; nucleotides not matched to a gene: 4. Per the germline V gene, CDR1 is SGDLS and CDR2 is YYNGEE. The whole variable domain, remainder taken from reference TRBV9 and TRBJ1-5, is DSGVTQTPKHLITATGQRVTLRCSPRSGDLSVYWYQQSLDQGLQFLIQYYNGEERAKGNILERFSAQQFPDLHSELNLSSLELGDSALYFCASSGGTGNNQPQHFGDGTRLSIL.